The T cell receptor beta chain described here comes from a study of T cells after yellow fever vaccination. Many counts were recorded for this clonotype. Its antigen is not identified. Universal primer sites and UMIs were introduced during 5'RACE template-switching synthesis of TCR cDNA. TCRdb redid the calling of the 5' RACE reads with MiXCR, one entry per CDR3 protein. Among some 220,000 distinct CDR3 sequences, approximately 3.2% were seen once, and the ten largest hold roughly 3%. Study results and caveats: Once the booster was given, most primary-vaccination clones reappeared, at around 95% for CD4 and around 90% for CD8.

Germline V gene sequence: CDR1 LGHNA, CDR2 YNFKEQ. The V and J ends lost 4 bases and 6 bases, in that order; junction bases with no gene match: 6. The CDR3 spans 14 residues. This sequence joins TRBV4-2 and TRBJ2-4; 7 bases line up with TRBD2. Sequences were derived from CD4+ T cells sorted from PBMCs, sampled 10 days after the yellow fever booster vaccination. The receptor comes from a young man who received the YFV17D yellow fever vaccine. DNA of the CDR3: TGTGCCAGCAGCCCAAGGGAGGGTGGAAACATTCAGTACTTC. This codes for CASSPREGGNIQYF.